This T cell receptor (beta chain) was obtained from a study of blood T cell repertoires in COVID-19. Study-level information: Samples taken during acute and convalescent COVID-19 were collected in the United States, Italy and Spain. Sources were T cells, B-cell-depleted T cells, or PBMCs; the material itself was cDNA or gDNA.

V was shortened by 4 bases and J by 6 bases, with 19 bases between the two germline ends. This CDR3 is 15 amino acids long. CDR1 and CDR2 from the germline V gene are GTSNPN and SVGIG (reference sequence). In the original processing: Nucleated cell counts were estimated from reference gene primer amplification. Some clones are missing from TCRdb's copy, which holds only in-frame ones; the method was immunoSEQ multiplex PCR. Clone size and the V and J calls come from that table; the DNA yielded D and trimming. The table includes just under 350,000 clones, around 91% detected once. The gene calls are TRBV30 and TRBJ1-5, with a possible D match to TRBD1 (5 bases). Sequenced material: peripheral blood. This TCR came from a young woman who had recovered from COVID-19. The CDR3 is CAWTNPGGVGQPQHF. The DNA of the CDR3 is TGTGCCTGGACCAATCCGGGGGGGGTTGGTCAGCCCCAGCATTTT.